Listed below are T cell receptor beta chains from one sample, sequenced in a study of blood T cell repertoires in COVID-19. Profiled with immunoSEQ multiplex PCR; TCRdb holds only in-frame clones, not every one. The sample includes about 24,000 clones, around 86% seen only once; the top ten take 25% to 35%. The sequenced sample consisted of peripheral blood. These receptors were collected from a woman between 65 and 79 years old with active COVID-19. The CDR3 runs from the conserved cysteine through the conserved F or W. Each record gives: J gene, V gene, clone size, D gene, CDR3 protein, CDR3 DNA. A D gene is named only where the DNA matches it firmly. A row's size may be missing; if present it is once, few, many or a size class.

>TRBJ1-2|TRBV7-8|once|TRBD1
CASSLSRDRAYYGYTF
TGTGCCAGCAGCTTATCCCGGGACAGGGCCTACTATGGCTACACCTTC
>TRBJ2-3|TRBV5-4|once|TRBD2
CASSPGLAGGNTQYF
TGTGCCAGCAGCCCGGGACTAGCGGGGGGCAATACGCAGTATTTT
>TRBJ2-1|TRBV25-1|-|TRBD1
CASSEPTGGSSYNEQFF
TGTGCCAGCAGTGAACCGACAGGGGGTAGCTCCTACAATGAGCAGTTCTTC
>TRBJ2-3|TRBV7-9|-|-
CASSLGLALAQNTQYF
TGTGCCAGCAGCTTAGGGTTGGCACTAGCACAGAATACGCAGTATTTT
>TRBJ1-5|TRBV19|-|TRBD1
CASMDRGYQPQHF
TGTGCCAGTATGGACAGGGGGTATCAGCCCCAGCATTTT
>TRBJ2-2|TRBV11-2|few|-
CASSLGGGQNTGELFF
TGTGCCAGCAGCTTAGGCGGGGGCCAGAACACCGGGGAGCTGTTTTTT
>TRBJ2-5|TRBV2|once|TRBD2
CASGRTSSKETQYF
TGTGCCAGTGGAAGGACTAGCAGTAAAGAGACCCAGTACTTC
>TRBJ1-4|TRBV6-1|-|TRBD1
CASSVNYGTANEKLFF
TGTGCCAGCAGTGTGAACTACGGGACAGCCAATGAAAAACTGTTTTTT
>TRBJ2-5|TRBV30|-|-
CAWRPWVGVGETQYF
TGTGCCTGGAGGCCCTGGGTAGGGGTAGGGGAGACCCAGTACTTC
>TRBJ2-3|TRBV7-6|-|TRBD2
CASSLGLAGGRGTADTQYF
TGTGCCAGCAGCTTAGGACTAGCGGGGGGAAGGGGGACGGCAGATACGCAGTATTTT
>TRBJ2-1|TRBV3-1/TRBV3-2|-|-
CASSQDRNNEQFF
TGTGCCAGCAGCCAAGACAGGAACAATGAGCAGTTCTTC
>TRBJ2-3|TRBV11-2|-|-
CASSSPLRGADTQYF
TGTGCCAGCAGCTCCCCCCTGCGGGGCGCAGATACGCAGTATTTT
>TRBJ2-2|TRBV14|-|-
CASSQTVNTGELFF
TGTGCCAGCAGCCAAACGGTGAACACCGGGGAGCTGTTTTTT
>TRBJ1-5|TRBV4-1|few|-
CASSSTGDSNQPQHF
TGCGCCAGCAGCTCGACAGGCGATAGCAATCAGCCCCAGCATTTT
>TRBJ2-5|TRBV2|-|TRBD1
CASRADRGLQETQYF
TGTGCCAGCAGGGCGGACAGGGGGCTCCAAGAGACCCAGTACTTC
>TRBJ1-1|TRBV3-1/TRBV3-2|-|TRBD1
CASSQGWTGQNTEAFF
TGTGCCAGCAGCCAAGGTTGGACAGGGCAGAACACTGAAGCTTTCTTT
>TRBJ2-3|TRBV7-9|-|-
CASSPPGGGASTDTQYF
TGTGCCAGCAGCCCCCCTGGCGGGGGCGCTAGCACAGATACGCAGTATTTT
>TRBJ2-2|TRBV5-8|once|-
CASSIRRTGTFTGELFF
TGTGCCAGCAGCATCCGGCGAACCGGGACATTTACCGGGGAGCTGTTTTTT
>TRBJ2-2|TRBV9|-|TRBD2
CASSVQGGEATGELFF
TGTGCCAGCAGCGTACAGGGAGGGGAAGCCACCGGGGAGCTGTTTTTT
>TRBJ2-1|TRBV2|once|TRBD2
CASSILAGAHNEQFF
TGTGCCAGCAGCATCCTAGCGGGGGCGCACAATGAGCAGTTCTTC
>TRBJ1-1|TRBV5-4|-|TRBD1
CASSSTRDRANTEAFF
TGTGCCAGCAGCTCAACCCGGGACAGGGCGAACACTGAAGCTTTCTTT
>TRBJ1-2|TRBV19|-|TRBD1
CASRQGANYGYTF
TGTGCCAGTAGGCAGGGGGCGAACTATGGCTACACCTTC
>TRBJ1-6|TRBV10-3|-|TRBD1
CAIREQGRNNSPLHF
TGTGCCATCAGGGAACAGGGGAGAAATAATTCACCCCTCCACTTT
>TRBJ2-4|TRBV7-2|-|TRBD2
CASREEAGVKNIQYF
TGTGCCAGCAGGGAGGAGGCGGGGGTCAAAAACATTCAGTACTTC
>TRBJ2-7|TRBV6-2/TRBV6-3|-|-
CASSLAPRGIEQYF
TGTGCCAGCAGTTTAGCCCCACGCGGTATCGAGCAGTACTTC
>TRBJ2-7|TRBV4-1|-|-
CASSPYSFPEQYF
TGCGCCAGCAGCCCCTACTCCTTCCCCGAGCAGTACTTC
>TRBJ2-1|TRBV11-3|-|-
CASSLDSKGKNNEQFF
TGTGCCAGCAGCTTAGATTCGAAGGGGAAAAACAATGAGCAGTTCTTC
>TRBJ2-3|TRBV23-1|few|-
CASSQSTRRLGNTQYF
TGCGCCAGCAGTCAATCAACTAGGAGGTTGGGTAATACGCAGTATTTT
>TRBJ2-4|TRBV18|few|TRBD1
CASSTGTGENIQYF
TGTGCCAGCTCAACCGGGACAGGGGAAAACATTCAGTACTTC
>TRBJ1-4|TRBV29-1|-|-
CSASKGRSEKLFF
TGCAGCGCCAGCAAGGGGAGGAGTGAAAAACTGTTTTTT
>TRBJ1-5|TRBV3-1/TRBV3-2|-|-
CASSHGGGGQPQHF
TGTGCCAGCAGCCACGGGGGGGGTGGTCAGCCCCAGCATTTT
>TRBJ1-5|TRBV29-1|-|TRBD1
CSVGTGDQPQHF
TGCAGCGTCGGGACAGGGGATCAGCCCCAGCATTTT
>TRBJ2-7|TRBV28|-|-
CASRAPGHLYEQYF
TGTGCCAGCAGAGCGCCGGGACACCTGTACGAGCAGTACTTC
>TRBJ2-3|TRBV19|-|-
CASSISSSTDTQYF
TGTGCCAGTAGTATAAGTAGCAGCACAGATACGCAGTATTTT
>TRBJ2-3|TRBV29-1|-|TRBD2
CSVEATGLRGADTQYF
TGCAGCGTTGAAGCAACGGGACTCCGGGGGGCAGATACGCAGTATTTT
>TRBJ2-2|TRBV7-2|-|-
CASSLTRTNTGELFF
TGTGCCAGCAGCCTCACCAGGACGAACACCGGGGAGCTGTTTTTT
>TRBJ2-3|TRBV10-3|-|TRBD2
CAISKGGLAGAADTQYF
TGTGCCATCAGCAAGGGGGGACTAGCGGGGGCGGCAGATACGCAGTATTTT
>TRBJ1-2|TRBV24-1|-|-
CATATGGRGGYTF
TGTGCCACCGCGACGGGGGGAAGAGGCGGCTACACCTTC
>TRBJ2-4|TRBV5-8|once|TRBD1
CASGTGQNIQYF
TGTGCCAGCGGGACAGGACAAAACATTCAGTACTTC
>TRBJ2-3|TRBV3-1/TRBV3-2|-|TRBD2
CASSPGIAGYDTQYF
TGTGCCAGCAGCCCCGGGATAGCGGGGTATGATACGCAGTATTTT
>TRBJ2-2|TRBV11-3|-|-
CASSFGEAGELFF
TGTGCCAGCAGCTTTGGGGAGGCCGGGGAGCTGTTTTTT
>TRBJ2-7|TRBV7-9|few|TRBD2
CASSLARGAYEQYF
TGTGCCAGCAGCTTAGCGCGGGGGGCCTACGAGCAGTACTTC
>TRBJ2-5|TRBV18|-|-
CASSPSGKETQYF
TGTGCCAGCTCACCAAGCGGAAAAGAGACCCAGTACTTC
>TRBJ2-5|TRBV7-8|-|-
CASSRGTPGGETQYF
TGTGCCAGCAGCAGAGGGACTCCGGGCGGGGAGACCCAGTACTTC
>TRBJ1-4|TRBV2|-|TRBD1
CARGTGRANEKLFF
TGTGCCAGGGGGACAGGGAGGGCTAATGAAAAACTGTTTTTT
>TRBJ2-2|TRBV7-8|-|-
CASSPTNTGELFF
TGTGCCAGCAGCCCCACTAACACCGGGGAGCTGTTTTTT
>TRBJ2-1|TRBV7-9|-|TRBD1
CASSSRQGIYIEQFF
TGTGCCAGCAGCTCGAGACAGGGTATCTACATTGAGCAGTTCTTC
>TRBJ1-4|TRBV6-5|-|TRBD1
CASSSTGPLNEKLFF
TGTGCCAGCAGTTCGACAGGGCCCCTTAATGAAAAACTGTTTTTT
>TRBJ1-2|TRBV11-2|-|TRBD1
CASSPDEGQGYNYGYTF
TGTGCCAGCAGCCCAGACGAGGGACAGGGCTATAACTATGGCTACACCTTC
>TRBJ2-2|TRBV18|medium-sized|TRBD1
CASYPGGASTGELFF
TGTGCCAGCTACCCAGGGGGCGCGAGCACCGGGGAGCTGTTTTTT
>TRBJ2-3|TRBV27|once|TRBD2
CASSLLSSGGADTQYF
TGTGCCAGCAGTTTATTGTCTAGCGGGGGGGCAGATACGCAGTATTTT
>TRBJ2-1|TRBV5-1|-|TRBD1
CASSATGFPDEQFF
TGCGCCAGCAGCGCGACAGGGTTTCCGGATGAGCAGTTCTTC
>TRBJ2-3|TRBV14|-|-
CASSQERLDTQYF
TGTGCCAGCAGCCAAGAGAGATTGGATACGCAGTATTTT
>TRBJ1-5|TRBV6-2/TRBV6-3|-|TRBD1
CASSYWTGINQPQHF
TGTGCCAGCAGTTACTGGACAGGAATTAATCAGCCCCAGCATTTT